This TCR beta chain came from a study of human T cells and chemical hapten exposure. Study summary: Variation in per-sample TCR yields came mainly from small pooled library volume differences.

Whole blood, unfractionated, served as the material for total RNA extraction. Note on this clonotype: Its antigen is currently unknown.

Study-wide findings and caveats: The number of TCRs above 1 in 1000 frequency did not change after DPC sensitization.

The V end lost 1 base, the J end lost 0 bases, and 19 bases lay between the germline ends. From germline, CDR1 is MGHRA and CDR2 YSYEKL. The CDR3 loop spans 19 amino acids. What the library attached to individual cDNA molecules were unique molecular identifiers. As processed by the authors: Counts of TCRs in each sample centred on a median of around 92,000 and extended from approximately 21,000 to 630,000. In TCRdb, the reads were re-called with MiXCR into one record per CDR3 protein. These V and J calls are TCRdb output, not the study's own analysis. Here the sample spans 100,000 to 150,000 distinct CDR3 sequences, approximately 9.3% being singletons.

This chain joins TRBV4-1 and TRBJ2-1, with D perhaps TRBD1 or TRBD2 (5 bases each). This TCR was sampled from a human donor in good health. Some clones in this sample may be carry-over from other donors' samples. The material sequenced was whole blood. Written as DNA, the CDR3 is TGCGCCAGCAGCCAAGCTGAGGGGTTCCCCACCAGCTCCTACAATGAGCAGTTCTTC. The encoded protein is CASSQAEGFPTSSYNEQFF.